This TCR beta chain appears in the sequencing data of a study of PD-1 blockade in mismatch repair-deficient tumors. Study details: Patients had about a dozen mismatch repair-deficient cancer types, all previously treated and progressing.

Study-wide results and limits: Tumor-resident clones, often absent from pretreatment blood, expanded after pembrolizumab and then contracted.

Mismatch repair deficiency was confirmed in all patients, by PCR or immunohistochemistry. Three pembrolizumab responders had their TCRs sequenced. This CDR3 has 16 amino acids. CDR1 is LNHDA and CDR2 is SQIVND in the germline V gene (reference sequence). Trimming cost V 7 bases and J 5 bases; bases outside gene matches: 7. The protocol was immunoSEQ multiplex PCR, while the TCRdb copy is restricted to in-frame clones and leaves out a portion. The table lists fewer than 60,000 clones, 65% to 80% of them singletons. About this clone: Its antigen is still unknown.

Sequenced material: PBMCs, taken before pembrolizumab treatment. The chain couples TRBV19 to TRBJ2-5; 16 bases match TRBD2. The receptor was isolated from an adult with mismatch repair-deficient cancer. The CDR3 nucleotides read TGTGCCAGTATGGGGACTAGCGGGAGGGCGGGGGAGACCCAGTACTTC. Protein product: CASMGTSGRAGETQYF.